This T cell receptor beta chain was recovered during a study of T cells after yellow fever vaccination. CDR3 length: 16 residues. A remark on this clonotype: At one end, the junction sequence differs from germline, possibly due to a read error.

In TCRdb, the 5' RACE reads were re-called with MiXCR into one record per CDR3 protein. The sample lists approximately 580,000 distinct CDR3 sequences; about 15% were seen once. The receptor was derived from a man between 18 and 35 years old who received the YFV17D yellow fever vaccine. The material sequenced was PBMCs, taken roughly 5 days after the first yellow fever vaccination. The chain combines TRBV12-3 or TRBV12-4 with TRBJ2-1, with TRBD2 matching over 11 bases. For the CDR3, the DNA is TGTGCCAGCAGTCTAGCGGGGGGCCACAATCACAATGAGCAGTTCTTC. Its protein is CASSLAGGHNHNEQFF.